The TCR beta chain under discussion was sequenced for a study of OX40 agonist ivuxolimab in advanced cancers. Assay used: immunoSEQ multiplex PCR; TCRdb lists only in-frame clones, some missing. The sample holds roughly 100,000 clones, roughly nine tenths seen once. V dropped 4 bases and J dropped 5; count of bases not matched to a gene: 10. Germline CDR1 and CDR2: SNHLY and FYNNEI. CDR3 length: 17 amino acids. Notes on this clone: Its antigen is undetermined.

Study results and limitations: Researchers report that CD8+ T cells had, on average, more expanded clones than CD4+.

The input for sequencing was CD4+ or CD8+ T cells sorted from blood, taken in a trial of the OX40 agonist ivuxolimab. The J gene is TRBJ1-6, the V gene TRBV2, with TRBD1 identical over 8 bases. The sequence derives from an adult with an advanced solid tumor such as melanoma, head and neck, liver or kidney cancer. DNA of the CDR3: TGTGCCAGCAGTGCCAGACAGGGGATCGTCAATAATTCACCCCTCCACTTT. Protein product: CASSARQGIVNNSPLHF.